This TCR beta chain was recovered during a study of glioma-infiltrating T cells after dendritic cell vaccination. Study information: Glioblastoma patients came from Phase I and II dendritic cell vaccination trials. Autologous tumor lysate was loaded overnight onto monocyte-derived dendritic cells grown less than 8 days with IL-4 and GM-CSF.

With respect to this clone: Its antigen is still unknown.

Some clones are missing from TCRdb's copy, which holds only in-frame ones; the method was immunoSEQ multiplex PCR. Of roughly 82,000 clones detected, 70% to 90% appear once; the ten largest clones hold 3% to 4%. The study, taken as a whole, reports: TCR clonality showed no direct relationship with survival. Estimated pretreatment TIL content predicted outcome after dendritic cell vaccination.

The germline V gene has CDR1 SGHRS and CDR2 YFSETQ. The CDR3 length is 15 residues. The ends lost 3 bases at V and 2 bases at J; junction bases unmatched: 3. The chain couples TRBV5-1 to TRBJ1-3, with 9 positions matching TRBD1. This specimen consisted of blood, obtained before dendritic cell vaccination. The clonotype comes from a human donor with glioblastoma. In DNA, the CDR3 is TGCGCCAGCAGCTCTACAGGGGGCACTGGAAACACCATATATTTT. Translated: CASSSTGGTGNTIYF.